This is a list of T cell receptor beta chains from one sample in a study of T cell changes during pregnancy in multiple sclerosis. Sequencing was performed with immunoSEQ multiplex PCR; in TCRdb, only in-frame clones are kept and a portion is missing. The sample has tens of thousands of clones, around nine tenths seen once. This specimen was CD4+ T cells from peripheral blood mononuclear cells, taken before pregnancy. These receptors were collected from a female donor with multiple sclerosis, enrolled in a pregnancy study. Both conserved end residues are part of each CDR3. Fields, in order: V gene, J gene, D gene, clone size, CDR3 DNA, CDR3 protein. The D gene is left open where the match is weak. Clone size is stated in some rows and not others, as once, few, many or a class when expanded.

v_gene: TRBV2
j_gene: TRBJ2-7
d_gene: TRBD2
abundance: .
CDR3nt: TGTGCCAGCAGCGGGGGGAGCTACGAGCAGTACTTC
CDR3aa: CASSGGSYEQYF

v_gene: TRBV27
j_gene: TRBJ1-2
d_gene: .
abundance: few
CDR3nt: TGTGCCAGGGACAGTCCGGACTCCTTCTATGGCTACACCTTC
CDR3aa: CARDSPDSFYGYTF

v_gene: TRBV27
j_gene: TRBJ2-5
d_gene: .
abundance: .
CDR3nt: TGTGCCAGCAGTTTTGGTTCGGGGTGGCGGGGTAAAGAGACCCAGTACTTC
CDR3aa: CASSFGSGWRGKETQYF

v_gene: TRBV5-4
j_gene: TRBJ1-1
d_gene: .
abundance: .
CDR3nt: TGTGCCAGCAGAAAGGACTCTAAGGACACTGAAGCTTTCTTT
CDR3aa: CASRKDSKDTEAFF

v_gene: TRBV25-1
j_gene: TRBJ1-4
d_gene: TRBD1
abundance: .
CDR3nt: TGTGCCAGCAGTGAATGGGGGACAGGGAATGAAAAACTGTTTTTT
CDR3aa: CASSEWGTGNEKLFF

v_gene: TRBV14
j_gene: TRBJ2-5
d_gene: .
abundance: .
CDR3nt: TGTGCCAGCAGCCCCCTGGGGCCGGGAGAGACCCAGTACTTC
CDR3aa: CASSPLGPGETQYF

v_gene: TRBV12-5
j_gene: TRBJ1-4
d_gene: .
abundance: .
CDR3nt: TGTGCTAGTGGTTTGGACCTGGGCAGAGATGAAAAACTGTTTTTT
CDR3aa: CASGLDLGRDEKLFF

v_gene: TRBV29-1
j_gene: TRBJ1-1
d_gene: TRBD1
abundance: .
CDR3nt: TGCAGCGTCTATACAGGGGGGACGAACACTGAAGCTTTCTTT
CDR3aa: CSVYTGGTNTEAFF

v_gene: TRBV5-6
j_gene: TRBJ2-5
d_gene: .
abundance: .
CDR3nt: TGTGCCAGCAGCTTGGATCCCCGGAGCTGGGTCGCAATAGAGACCCAGTACTTC
CDR3aa: CASSLDPRSWVAIETQYF

v_gene: TRBV5-1
j_gene: TRBJ2-7
d_gene: .
abundance: many
CDR3nt: TGCGCCAGCAGCACCGACTCCCATACCTACGAGCAGTACTTC
CDR3aa: CASSTDSHTYEQYF

v_gene: TRBV19
j_gene: TRBJ2-1
d_gene: TRBD2
abundance: .
CDR3nt: TGTGCCAGTAGTATCTCGGGACTAGACTTTTACAATGAGCAGTTCTTC
CDR3aa: CASSISGLDFYNEQFF

v_gene: TRBV10-3
j_gene: TRBJ2-5
d_gene: TRBD2
abundance: once
CDR3nt: TGTGCCATCAGTGAGTTCTGGACTAGCGGGTCCCCACAAGAGACCCAGTACTTC
CDR3aa: CAISEFWTSGSPQETQYF

v_gene: TRBV28
j_gene: TRBJ1-4
d_gene: TRBD1
abundance: .
CDR3nt: TGTGCCAGCAGGCCCACAGGGGGTGGAAATGAAAAACTGTTTTTT
CDR3aa: CASRPTGGGNEKLFF

v_gene: TRBV19
j_gene: TRBJ2-1
d_gene: TRBD2
abundance: .
CDR3nt: TGTGCCAGTAGAATAGCGGGAGGTTACAATGAGCAGTTCTTC
CDR3aa: CASRIAGGYNEQFF

v_gene: TRBV19
j_gene: TRBJ1-4
d_gene: TRBD1
abundance: .
CDR3nt: TGTGCCAGTAGTATTCAGGGCAGGGGGTCTTCTAATGAAAAACTGTTTTTT
CDR3aa: CASSIQGRGSSNEKLFF

v_gene: TRBV5-4
j_gene: TRBJ1-6
d_gene: TRBD1
abundance: .
CDR3nt: TGTGCCAGCAGCTCATCCGGGACAGGGGAGTCACCCCTCCACTTT
CDR3aa: CASSSSGTGESPLHF

v_gene: TRBV5-6
j_gene: TRBJ2-1
d_gene: .
abundance: .
CDR3nt: TGTGCCAGCAGCTTAACCTCAGGGGCTTCCTACAATGAGCAGTTCTTC
CDR3aa: CASSLTSGASYNEQFF

v_gene: TRBV30
j_gene: TRBJ1-2
d_gene: TRBD1
abundance: .
CDR3nt: TGTGCCTGGAGCCGGACAGGATTAAACTATGGCTACACCTTC
CDR3aa: CAWSRTGLNYGYTF

v_gene: TRBV27
j_gene: TRBJ1-4
d_gene: TRBD1
abundance: .
CDR3nt: TGTGCCAGCAGAAAAGACACGGGACAGGGTGAGGAAAAACTGTTTTTT
CDR3aa: CASRKDTGQGEEKLFF

v_gene: TRBV19
j_gene: TRBJ1-3
d_gene: TRBD1
abundance: .
CDR3nt: TGTGCCAGTAGTACCACAGGGGCAACTGGAAACACCATATATTTT
CDR3aa: CASSTTGATGNTIYF

v_gene: TRBV6-5
j_gene: TRBJ2-2
d_gene: .
abundance: .
CDR3nt: TGTGCCAGCAGTCCCAGGGGTTTGGGCACCGGGGAGCTGTTTTTT
CDR3aa: CASSPRGLGTGELFF

v_gene: TRBV11-3
j_gene: TRBJ1-1
d_gene: .
abundance: once
CDR3nt: TGTGCCAGCAGCGCGGGGGGGGCGGGCGCTGAAGCTTTCTTT
CDR3aa: CASSAGGAGAEAFF

v_gene: TRBV6-6
j_gene: TRBJ1-6
d_gene: TRBD1
abundance: .
CDR3nt: TGTGCCAGCCTTTTGGCAGGGGGCTCCTATAATTCACCCCTCCACTTT
CDR3aa: CASLLAGGSYNSPLHF

v_gene: TRBV2
j_gene: TRBJ1-2
d_gene: TRBD1
abundance: few
CDR3nt: TGTGCAGCGGAACCAGGGGGTAAACACTATGGCTACACCTTC
CDR3aa: CAAEPGGKHYGYTF

v_gene: TRBV30
j_gene: TRBJ1-3
d_gene: .
abundance: .
CDR3nt: TGTGCCTGGAGCTCGTCCAACACCATATATTTT
CDR3aa: CAWSSSNTIYF

v_gene: TRBV7-9
j_gene: TRBJ1-1
d_gene: .
abundance: .
CDR3nt: TGTGCCAGCAGCCCAGGGGAGGGGGTATGGACTGAAGCTTTCTTT
CDR3aa: CASSPGEGVWTEAFF